These T cell receptor beta chains were read from a single sample in a study of a mutant IDH1 vaccine in newly diagnosed glioma. Here immunoSEQ multiplex PCR was the method, and the copy in TCRdb shows in-frame clones only, minus some. This sample has around 33,000 clones, with around 80% found just once. Source: peripheral blood mononuclear cells (PBMCs), taken from a glioma patient treated with radiotherapy, temozolomide or both. The receptors derive from a man in his fifties with glioma. Some clones in this sample may be carry-over from other donors' samples. Each CDR3 is given with its conserved first and last residue. D genes are given only for firm matches. Where a row states a size, it is once, few, many or the class of an expanded clone; other rows omit it.

v_gene	d_gene	abundance	len	j_gene	CDR3nt	CDR3aa
TRBV2	TRBD1	NA	14	TRBJ1-6	TGTGCCAGCAGCTTGACAGGGGGCGAGTCACCCCTCCACTTT	CASSLTGGESPLHF
TRBV4-1	NA	few	19	TRBJ2-7	TGCGCCAGCAGCCCCCCCCCAGGAGACATAGGGGACAAAACCTACGAGCAGTACTTC	CASSPPPGDIGDKTYEQYF
TRBV9	NA	NA	17	TRBJ2-1	TGTGCCAGCAGCGTAGATCCCCCCTCCCCTATTTACAATGAGCAGTTCTTC	CASSVDPPSPIYNEQFF
TRBV2	NA	NA	12	TRBJ1-5	TGTGCCAGCAGTGGACAGGATCAGCCCCAGCATTTT	CASSGQDQPQHF
TRBV14	NA	NA	14	TRBJ2-1	TGTGCCAGCAGCCATCCGACAGGGAGGAATGAGCAGTTCTTC	CASSHPTGRNEQFF
TRBV15	NA	NA	14	TRBJ1-2	TGTGCCACCAGCACCCGCAGCGCAACGGATGGCTACACCTTC	CATSTRSATDGYTF
TRBV7-2	NA	NA	12	TRBJ2-5	TGTGCCAGCAGCTTTGCCCGGGAGACCCAGTACTTC	CASSFARETQYF
TRBV6-1	NA	NA	15	TRBJ1-5	TGTGCCAGCAGTACAGCAGGATATAGCAATCAGCCCCAGCATTTT	CASSTAGYSNQPQHF
TRBV10-3	TRBD1	NA	17	TRBJ1-3	TGTGCCATCAGTGAGTCAGTCGGGACAGGGTCTGGAAACACCATATATTTT	CAISESVGTGSGNTIYF
TRBV6-5	NA	NA	12	TRBJ1-1	TGTGCCAGCAGTTTAAGGTCTGGTGAAGCTTTCTTT	CASSLRSGEAFF
TRBV28	NA	NA	15	TRBJ1-3	TGTGCCAGCAGCCCTGACTGGGCCCGGGGAAACACCATATATTTT	CASSPDWARGNTIYF
TRBV6-5	NA	NA	13	TRBJ1-2	TGTGCCAGCAGCCTCGGCCGCGCCTATGGCTACACCTTC	CASSLGRAYGYTF
TRBV29-1	NA	NA	11	TRBJ1-1	TGCAGCGTGGTGACAGAGTTTGAAGCTTTCTTT	CSVVTEFEAFF
TRBV10-3	NA	NA	15	TRBJ2-7	TGTGCCATCAGTACCGCGGGGACCCGAGGGAACGAGCAGTACTTC	CAISTAGTRGNEQYF
TRBV4-1	NA	NA	12	TRBJ1-2	TGCGCCAGCAGCCAAGATATCGGTGGCTACACCTTC	CASSQDIGGYTF
TRBV5-1	NA	NA	14	TRBJ1-1	TGCGTCAGCAGCTTGCTAGGGGAAAGGACTGAAGCTTTCTTT	CVSSLLGERTEAFF
TRBV6-5	NA	NA	13	TRBJ2-7	TGTGCCAGCAGTTATAGGGGTCCCTACGAGCAGTACTTC	CASSYRGPYEQYF
TRBV5-6	NA	NA	13	TRBJ1-1	TGTGCCAGCAGTCAAGGGGGGAACACTGAAGCTTTCTTT	CASSQGGNTEAFF
TRBV10-1	TRBD1	NA	15	TRBJ2-7	TGCGCCAGCAGCTCCGGACAGGGGGCTTTCTACGAGCAGTACTTC	CASSSGQGAFYEQYF
TRBV5-8	NA	NA	15	TRBJ2-7	TGTGCCAGCAGCCCGGAGAAAGCATTAACCTACGAGCAGTACTTC	CASSPEKALTYEQYF
TRBV25-1	NA	NA	11	TRBJ2-1	TGTGCCAGCCGCGATGTGGATGAGCAGTTCTTC	CASRDVDEQFF
TRBV7-2	NA	NA	15	TRBJ1-5	TGTGCCAGCAGCTTACAGGGGAGTAGCAATCAGCCCCAGCATTTT	CASSLQGSSNQPQHF
TRBV6-1	NA	NA	15	TRBJ2-7	TGTGCCAGCAGTGAACTCGCAGGGGTTTCCTACGAGCAGTACTTC	CASSELAGVSYEQYF
TRBV6-6	TRBD1	NA	14	TRBJ1-5	TGTGCCAGCACCCCGGGACAGGGAGGGCAGCCCCAGCATTTT	CASTPGQGGQPQHF
TRBV25-1	NA	NA	12	TRBJ1-2	TGTGCCAGCAGTAAGGGTACCTATGGCTACACCTTC	CASSKGTYGYTF
TRBV6-1	NA	NA	13	TRBJ2-1	TGTGCCAGCGGGGCGGGACCCTACAATGAGCAGTTCTTC	CASGAGPYNEQFF
TRBV30	NA	NA	17	TRBJ2-2	TGTGCCTGGACGAACCCCGGAGGAGGGTGGAGGTCCGGGGAGCTGTTTTTT	CAWTNPGGGWRSGELFF
TRBV6-5	NA	NA	12	TRBJ2-5	TGTGCCAGCAGTAACAGGGAAGAGACCCAGTACTTC	CASSNREETQYF
TRBV6-5	NA	NA	13	TRBJ1-1	TGTGCCAGCAGTTACTCCCGTAACACTGAAGCTTTCTTT	CASSYSRNTEAFF
TRBV5-1	TRBD1	NA	15	TRBJ2-7	TGCGCCAGCAGCTTGGGGGGGACAGACACTAACGAGCAGTACTTC	CASSLGGTDTNEQYF
TRBV6-6	NA	NA	13	TRBJ1-1	TGTGCCAGCAGTTACCTTGAGAACACTGAAGCTTTCTTT	CASSYLENTEAFF
TRBV6-5	TRBD1	NA	15	TRBJ1-5	TGTGCCAGCAGTTCAGGGGGCGTGAGTAATCAGCCCCAGCATTTT	CASSSGGVSNQPQHF
TRBV2	NA	NA	15	TRBJ1-2	TGTGCCAGCAGTGAGGTCCAGGCACGCATCTATGGCTACACCTTC	CASSEVQARIYGYTF
TRBV4-1	NA	NA	14	TRBJ2-1	TGCGCCAGCAGCTCGCTGACTAGTGACAACGTGCAGTTCTTC	CASSSLTSDNVQFF
TRBV2	NA	few	14	TRBJ1-4	TGTGCCACCAGACAACGTTCAACTAATGAAAAACTGTTTTTT	CATRQRSTNEKLFF
TRBV5-6	TRBD1	NA	14	TRBJ1-2	TGTGCCAGCAACCTCCGGGACAGGGTCCCTGGCTACACCTTC	CASNLRDRVPGYTF
TRBV5-4	NA	NA	13	TRBJ1-5	TGTGCCAGCAGCTTGCCTGGGTTAGAGCCCCAGCATTTT	CASSLPGLEPQHF
TRBV5-1	NA	NA	16	TRBJ2-2	TGCGCCAGCAGCCTTCCTCCGGGACCAAACACCGGGGAGCTGTTTTTT	CASSLPPGPNTGELFF